This T cell receptor beta chain stems from a study of T cell changes during pregnancy in multiple sclerosis. Here immunoSEQ multiplex PCR was the method, and the copy in TCRdb shows in-frame clones only, minus some. The sample carries some 14,000 clones, 85% to 90% recorded once. Trimming shortened V by 5 bases and J by 0 bases, and 9 bases separated the two germline ends. The CDR3 extends over 14 amino acids. CDR1 and CDR2 (germline): MNHEY, SMNVEV (reference sequence). Concerning this clone itself: At the DNA level, this CDR3 is encoded by other sequences in the same sample as well.

This receptor was taken from a female donor in good health, enrolled as a control in a pregnancy study. Material: CD8+ T cells from peripheral blood mononuclear cells, obtained after pregnancy. The chain carries TRBV27 and TRBJ2-3; possible D gene TRBD1, 6 bases. The CDR3 loop is CASSGGASTDTQYF. The CDR3 region has the DNA TGTGCCAGCAGTGGGGGCGCTAGCACAGATACGCAGTATTTT.